A single TCR beta chain is shown here with its context. The antigen remains undetermined. Time point described: week 23, last vaccination. Topical imiquimod was applied with each vaccine dose, which held 300 ug of mutant IDH1 20-mer peptide. This record comes from a study of a mutant IDH1 vaccine in newly diagnosed glioma. Study overall: Eight vaccinations went to patients in weeks 1, 3, 5, 7, 11, 15, 19, 23. Vaccine dosing followed radiotherapy by 4-6 weeks, or accompanied temozolomide cycles. The sex distribution of treated patients was roughly 62% male and about 38% female, with a mean age of 40.4 years. Most had both radiotherapy and temozolomide beforehand; others had only one.

Here immunoSEQ multiplex PCR was the method, and the copy in TCRdb shows in-frame clones only, minus some. Of about 82,000 clones listed, roughly 85% were seen once; the top ten hold 2% to 2.5%. This CDR3 has 14 residues. Trimming removed 0 bases at V and 4 bases at J, with 8 bases between. Germline lookup yields CDR1 SGHKS and CDR2 YYEKEE (reference sequence). The chain has TRBV5-5 and TRBJ1-3; D remains unclear. The sequence derives from a man aged 25-45 years with glioma. Some clones in this sample may be carry-over from other donors' samples. Material: PBMCs, obtained from a glioma patient whose treatment included an IDH1 peptide vaccine. The DNA of the CDR3 is TGTGCCAGCAGCTTGGCGGCTTTAGGAAACACCATATATTTT. This codes for CASSLAALGNTIYF.